The entry below describes one T cell receptor (beta chain). What it binds is unknown. The V and J ends lost 4 bases and 8 bases respectively, with 6 bases between them. The length of the CDR3 is 11 residues. Germline V CDR1 and CDR2: LGHDT, YNNKEL (reference sequence). This entry belongs to a study of vaccination effects on CD4 cells after COVID-19. Before any sequencing was done, the ViraFEST assay used viral peptide pools to expand antigen-specific CD4+ T cells. The authors isolated CD4+ T cells after roughly eleven days of culture. Among the vaccine recipients, none had a prior SARS-CoV-2 infection, and nucleocapsid antibodies were negative. The assay was immunoSEQ multiplex PCR, and TCRdb's table has in-frame clones only and misses some. The data show tens of thousands of clones, about four fifths seen once.

The source of this sequence is a human donor who received a COVID-19 vaccine. The material sequenced was CD4+ T cells from PBMCs cultured with HCoV-NL63 spike peptides, taken before COVID-19 vaccination. The chain recombines TRBV3-1 (or the pseudogene TRBV3-2) with TRBJ2-1, with no clear D. The CDR3 nucleotides read TGTGCCAGCAGCCTTAACTATGAGCAGTTCTTC. Translating it yields CASSLNYEQFF.